This T cell receptor beta chain was documented in a study of blood T cell repertoires in COVID-19. Overall study context: The samples span acute and convalescent COVID-19 from the United States, Italy and Spain. From T cells, B-cell-depleted T cells, or PBMCs came the material, which was cDNA or gDNA.

The CDR3 has 13 residues. The germline V gene has CDR1 GTSNPN and CDR2 SVGIG (reference sequence). V lost 2 bases and J lost 8; bases outside the gene matches: 8. Original analysis: Counts of nucleated cells, estimated from reference gene primer amplification, were obtained. Sequencing used immunoSEQ multiplex PCR; TCRdb keeps in-frame clones, though not all of them. Clone size and V and J calls were adopted from that table, with D and trimming inferred from the DNA. The table records roughly 38,000 clones, approximately 80% of them present only once. V is TRBV30 and J is TRBJ1-2; 7 bases are shared with TRBD1. The source of this sequence is a man aged 60 to 75 with active COVID-19. Source material: peripheral blood. CDR3 in DNA: TGTGCCTGGAGTCCGTATACAGGGGAAGGCTACACCTTC. Amino acids: CAWSPYTGEGYTF.